One and the same sample provided the 29 T cell receptor beta chains below, sequenced in a study of post-analysis software for immune sequencing data (dated by TCRdb to 2013 to 2016). What the research found in general, with its limitations: Significantly higher frequencies in patients than in controls were found for roughly 5 TRBV segments, including TRBV5-6, TRBV5-1 and TRBV20-1.

The method was PCR. Sequencer: Illumina HiSeq 2500. To reduce PCR and sequencing biases, unique molecular identifiers were built into the TCR beta cDNA libraries. TCRdb reprocessing: public reads trimmed at Q25 with fastp, clones called with MiXCR, in-frame beta chains kept. When rows share a CDR3 protein, they turn into one entry using the most common DNA and genes. The sample contains about 430,000 distinct CDR3 sequences, roughly 38% of them found a single time. Together, the top ten hold 7.5% to 8.5% of the sample. These receptors have no known antigen. The sample was blood. These receptors were taken from a girl aged 2 to 10 with multiple sclerosis.

This chain uses TRBV20-1 with TRBJ2-3, with unresolved D. This CDR3 region has 14 residues. Germline lookup yields CDR1 DFQATT and CDR2 SNEGSKA (reference sequence). CDR3 region: CSALHAVMPDTQYF. CDR3 sequence (DNA): TGCAGCGCGCTCCATGCGGTAATGCCAGATACGCAGTATTTT.

This clonotype showed up just a few times. The V call is TRBV12-3 or TRBV12-4, the J call TRBJ2-3; D is possibly TRBD1 (6 bases). This CDR3 has 14 amino acids. Deletions cut 2 bases from V and 0 bases from J, with 6 bases between. The CDR3 DNA sequence: TGTGCCAGCAGTTTACAGGGGAGCACAGATACGCAGTATTTT. Translating gives CASSLQGSTDTQYF.

This clonotype was observed a few times. This rearrangement joins TRBV29-1 to TRBJ1-2; 7 bases align to TRBD1. J was trimmed by 1 base and V by 2 bases; bases with no gene match: 10. The CDR3 is 16 residues long. Looked up from germline, CDR1 is SQVTM and CDR2 is ANQGSEA. This CDR3 reads CSVERDSTLLNYGYTF. The CDR3 DNA reads as TGCAGCGTTGAAAGGGACAGCACCTTACTTAACTATGGCTACACCTTC.

This chain connects TRBV6-1 to TRBJ1-1, with TRBD1 identical over 8 bases. V gave up 8 bases and J gave up 4 bases; unmatched junction bases: 9. CDR1 is MNHNS, CDR2 SASEGT, per germline. There are 14 residues in the CDR3. The CDR3 region is CASPGGSRTTEAFF. As DNA, the CDR3 is TGTGCCAGCCCAGGGGGCTCCCGTACCACTGAAGCTTTCTTT.

The V call is TRBV27, the J call TRBJ2-3; 7 nucleotides line up with TRBD2. The CDR3 covers 17 residues. Germline values: CDR1 MNHEY, CDR2 SMNVEV (reference sequence). V lost 4 bases, J lost 0 bases, and 10 bases stayed unmatched. CDR3 sequence reads: CASSSPGLVPSTDTQYF. DNA for the CDR3: TGTGCCAGCAGTTCCCCAGGACTAGTCCCTAGCACAGATACGCAGTATTTT.

This clonotype has just a few counts. This chain connects TRBV15 to TRBJ2-6; no definite D call. CDR3 size: 15 residues. V was trimmed by 4 bases and J by 0 bases, leaving 7 bases between them. Germline CDR1 LNHNV, CDR2 YYDKDF (reference sequence). The CDR3 bases are TGTGCCACCAGCAAAGATTTCTCTGGGGCCAACGTCCTGACTTTC. Its translation: CATSKDFSGANVLTF.

The sample holds a few counts of this clonotype. The chain combines TRBV7-8 with TRBJ2-7; possibly TRBD1 for D (6 bases). V lost 7 bases, J lost 5 bases, and 24 bases lay in between. Germline loops: CDR1 SGHVS, CDR2 FQNEAQ. The CDR3 spans 16 residues. This chain's CDR3 is CASTPEGVAAPNEQYF. In DNA form, the CDR3 reads TGTGCCAGCACTCCAGAGGGGGTGGCAGCCCCTAACGAGCAGTACTTC.

A few counts support this clonotype. The chain carries TRBV3-1 and TRBJ2-1, with D possibly TRBD1 on 5 matching bases. Germline V gene sequence: CDR1 LGHDT, CDR2 YNNKEL (reference sequence). V gave up 0 bases and J gave up 3 bases, with 21 bases separating them. CDR3 size: 19 residues. The CDR3 sequence is CASSQDHGVNRIGYNEQFF. In DNA, the CDR3 is TGTGCCAGCAGCCAAGATCATGGGGTGAACAGGATAGGCTACAATGAGCAGTTCTTC.

The chain has TRBV29-1 and TRBJ2-7, with TRBD2 matching 9 bases. Germline assignment: CDR1 SQVTM and CDR2 ANQGSEA. This CDR3 spans 13 amino acids. J gave up 6 bases and V 6 bases, and 9 bases lay outside the gene matches. Here the CDR3 reads CSVNSGSRVEQYF. CDR3 bases: TGCAGCGTGAATAGCGGGAGTCGGGTCGAGCAGTACTTC.

This chain connects TRBV27 to TRBJ1-2; a possible D gene is TRBD1 (6 bases). V was cut by 6 bases and J by 2 bases, with 10 bases left in between. The CDR3 sequence is 13 residues long. Germline-derived CDR1 and CDR2 are MNHEY and SMNVEV (reference sequence). The DNA of the CDR3 is TGTGCCAGCAGGTTGACAGGAAACTATGGCTACACCTTC. It codes for CASRLTGNYGYTF.

In this sample, this clonotype turned up a few times. The chain joins TRBV20-1 to TRBJ2-7, with TRBD2 matching over 8 bases. With V trimmed by 0 bases and J by 2 bases, 3 bases remained unmatched. The CDR3 has 14 residues. From germline, CDR1 is DFQATT and CDR2 SNEGSKA (reference sequence). Written as DNA, the CDR3 is TGCAGTGCTAGAGATCTAGCGGGCGCCTACGAGCAGTACTTC. Translation: CSARDLAGAYEQYF.

The chain carries TRBV7-3 and TRBJ2-3; no reliable D call. The CDR3 is 16 residues long. Trimming left V 2 bases short and J 4 bases short, with 16 bases between. Germline CDR1 is SGHTA and CDR2 is FQGTGA. CDR3 in amino acids: CASSLGSWVSPDTQYF. CDR3 nucleotides: TGTGCCAGCAGCTTAGGATCTTGGGTCTCACCAGATACGCAGTATTTT.

The chain combines TRBV4-3 with TRBJ1-2, with D hard to call. The germline V gene has CDR1 LGHNA and CDR2 YSLEER. The CDR3 runs to 14 residues. The V end was cut by 0 bases, the J end by 8 bases, with 13 bases between. CDR3 in DNA: TGCGCCAGCAGCCAAGATACCCGAGCGCAGGGCTACACCTTC. Translated, it gives CASSQDTRAQGYTF.

The chain links TRBV6-5 to TRBJ2-1, with 7 positions matching TRBD2. CDR1 is MNHEY, CDR2 SVGAGI, per germline. The CDR3 length is 14 residues. Unmatched junction bases numbered 4, after V lost 4 bases and J lost 4 bases. In nucleotides, the CDR3 is TGTGCCAGCAGTTCGTGGCGGGGGTACAATGAGCAGTTCTTC. This encodes CASSSWRGYNEQFF.

V is TRBV6-1 and J is TRBJ1-4; a weak D match, TRBD1 (6 bases). Germline CDR1 reads MNHNS; CDR2 reads SASEGT. Deletions cut 7 bases from V and 1 base from J, with 22 bases between. This CDR3 region has 18 residues. The DNA for the CDR3 is TGTGCCAGCAAGAGGAACAGGGAGTTATATAGAACTAATGAAAAACTGTTTTTT. Translated, it gives CASKRNRELYRTNEKLFF.

The V and J genes are TRBV29-1 and TRBJ2-3; the match to TRBD2 covers 13 bases. The CDR3 is made up of 19 amino acids. The J segment lost 1 base and the V segment lost 4 bases, leaving 14 bases of the junction unmatched. The germline V gene encodes CDR1 SQVTM and CDR2 ANQGSEA. CDR3: CSVGPGTSGNRVGTDTQYF. DNA for the CDR3: TGCAGCGTTGGCCCTGGGACTAGCGGGAACAGGGTGGGCACAGATACGCAGTATTTT.

The chain uses TRBV7-3 and TRBJ1-1, with D possibly being TRBD1 (6 bases). Germline CDR1 reads SGHTA; CDR2 reads FQGTGA. The V end was cut by 2 bases, the J end by 7 bases, with 11 bases between. CDR3 size: 13 residues. The CDR3 bases are TGTGCCAGCAGCTTAGCAGGGGTGAATGAAGCTTTCTTT. Residues: CASSLAGVNEAFF.

This clonotype was detected only a few times. J is TRBJ2-3 and V is TRBV9; TRBD1 is a possible D gene (6 bases). The V end was cut by 3 bases, the J end by 4 bases, with 15 bases between. CDR3 length: 15 amino acids. From germline, CDR1 is SGDLS and CDR2 YYNGEE. CDR3 protein: CASSERQGRADTQYF. CDR3 nucleotide sequence: TGTGCCAGCAGCGAACGCCAGGGGCGAGCAGATACGCAGTATTTT.

J is TRBJ2-5 and V is TRBV5-1; D may match TRBD1 or TRBD2 (5 bases each). The DNA matches TRBJ2-7 better at its end, which makes the J call doubtful. This CDR3 has 13 residues. Germline V lookup: CDR1 SGHRS, CDR2 YFSETQ. CDR3 loop: CASSASGTVEQYF. Written as DNA, the CDR3 is TGCGCCAGCAGCGCCTCCGGGACGGTCGAGCAGTACTTC.

This clonotype was seen repeatedly, ten times or more. This sequence joins TRBV14 and TRBJ2-3; D gene unclear. The CDR3 contains 14 residues. Germline CDR1 reads SGHDN; CDR2 reads FVKESK. Trimming left V 1 base short and J 2 bases short, with 7 bases between. The CDR3 spells CASSQVTSTDTQYF. CDR3 DNA sequence: TGTGCCAGCAGCCAAGTAACCTCCACAGATACGCAGTATTTT.

This clonotype was found a few times. V gene TRBV7-9 combines with J gene TRBJ2-7; D is possibly TRBD1 or TRBD2 (5 bases each). The length of the CDR3 is 15 residues. Germline V CDR1 and CDR2: SEHNR, FQNEAQ (reference sequence). The germline V and J ends were trimmed by 5 bases and 2 bases, with 16 bases remaining between them. DNA for the CDR3: TGTGCCAGCAGCAAGACGGGGCACCCACCCTACGAGCAGTACTTC. It specifies CASSKTGHPPYEQYF.

This clonotype turned up a few times. The CDR3 nucleotides read TGTGCCAGCAGTTCGAGGTTCGGGGGGGTCGGAAGCACAGATACGCAGTATTTT. Amino acids: CASSSRFGGVGSTDTQYF. The chain employs TRBV28 and TRBJ2-3, with 8 bases fitting TRBD2. CDR1 is MDHEN and CDR2 is SYDVKM in the germline V gene. There are 18 residues in the CDR3. V was clipped by 4 bases and J by 0 bases; unmatched bases: 12. The whole variable domain, filled in from reference TRBV28 and TRBJ2-3, reads DVKVTQSSRYLVKRTGEKVFLECVQDMDHENMFWYRQDPGLGLRLIYFSYDVKMKEKGDIPEGYSVSREKKERFSLILESASTNQTSMYLCASSSRFGGVGSTDTQYFGPGTRLTVL.

With regard to this clonotype: Possible read error: a much larger clone is one base away. The chain recombines TRBV29-1 with TRBJ1-2; no firm D call. Germline V gives CDR1 SQVTM, CDR2 ANQGSEA. This CDR3 spans 14 amino acids. The V end was cut by 3 bases, the J end by 8 bases, with 19 bases between. CDR3: CSVDVDGRAEGYTF. CDR3 nucleotides: TGCAGCGTTGACGTTGACGGACGGGCAGAAGGCTACACCTTC.

This sequence joins TRBV28 and TRBJ2-7; D is ambiguous. Germline lookup yields CDR1 MDHEN and CDR2 SYDVKM. Trimming took off 7 bases at V and 3 bases at J, with 7 bases between the two ends. This CDR3 has 11 residues. The CDR3 coding sequence is TGTGCCAGCACTAACGACTACGAGCAGTACTTC. This sequence encodes CASTNDYEQYF.

The chain is built from TRBV6-5 and TRBJ2-1; D unclear. Germline V gives CDR1 MNHEY, CDR2 SVGAGI. The CDR3 totals 14 residues. Trimming left V 8 bases short and J 4 bases short, with 15 bases between. CDR3 in DNA: TGTGCCAGCGGACCGGGCCCTAAGTACAATGAGCAGTTCTTC. Translating gives CASGPGPKYNEQFF.

This chain joins TRBV29-1 and TRBJ2-1, with 7 bases matching TRBD1. Unmatched junction bases numbered 5, after V lost 3 bases and J lost 3 bases. Germline CDR1 SQVTM, CDR2 ANQGSEA. The CDR3 covers 14 residues. This chain's CDR3 is CSVDYRGIYNEQFF. The DNA of the CDR3 is TGCAGCGTTGATTACAGGGGTATCTACAATGAGCAGTTCTTC.

This clonotype came up a few times. The V and J genes are TRBV20-1 and TRBJ1-2, with D unresolved. CDR3 length equals 15 residues. Per the germline V gene, CDR1 is DFQATT and CDR2 is SNEGSKA (reference sequence). V was pared by 2 bases and J by 8 bases, with 21 bases between. This chain's CDR3 is CSARSGSGTLRGYTF. The CDR3 nucleotides are TGCAGTGCTAGAAGTGGGTCAGGAACCCTGAGGGGCTACACCTTC.

Comment on this clonotype: At one of its ends the junction is not consistent with the germline gene, which may arise from a read error. This chain links TRBV5-1 with TRBJ1-1, with D unclear. Germline assignment: CDR1 SGHRS and CDR2 YFSETQ. The CDR3 length is 12 residues. The CDR3 bases are TGCGCCTGCAGCTTGGCCATAGGGTTCCCTTTCTTT. Translated, it gives CACSLAIGFPFF.

The chain combines TRBV15 with TRBJ2-7; unclear D gene. CDR3 size: 12 residues. The V gene's germline CDR1 is LNHNV and CDR2 YYDKDF (reference sequence). V was trimmed by 4 bases and J by 3 bases, leaving 7 bases between them. CDR3 DNA: TGTGCCACCAGCACCCACTACTACGAGCAGTACTTC. Translated, it gives CATSTHYYEQYF.